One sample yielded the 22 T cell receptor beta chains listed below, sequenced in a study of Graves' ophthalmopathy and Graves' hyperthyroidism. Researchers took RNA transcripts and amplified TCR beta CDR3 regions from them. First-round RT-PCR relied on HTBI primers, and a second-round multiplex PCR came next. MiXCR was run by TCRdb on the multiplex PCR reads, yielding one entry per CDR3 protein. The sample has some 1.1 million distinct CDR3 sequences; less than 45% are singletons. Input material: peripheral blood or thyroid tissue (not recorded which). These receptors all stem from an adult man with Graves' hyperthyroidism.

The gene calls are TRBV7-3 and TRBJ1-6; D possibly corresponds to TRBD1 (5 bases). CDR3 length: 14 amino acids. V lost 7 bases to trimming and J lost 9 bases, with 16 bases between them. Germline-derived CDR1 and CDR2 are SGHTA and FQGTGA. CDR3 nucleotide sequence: TGTGCCAGCAACCCCGGGACGGCCGGTTCACCCCTCCACTTT. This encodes CASNPGTAGSPLHF.

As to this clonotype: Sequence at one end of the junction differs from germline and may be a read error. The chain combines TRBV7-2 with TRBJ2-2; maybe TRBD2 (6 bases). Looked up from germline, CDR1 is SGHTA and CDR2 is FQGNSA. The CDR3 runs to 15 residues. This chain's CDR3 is CACSVPRAGTGELFF. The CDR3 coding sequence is TGTGCCTGCAGCGTCCCTAGGGCGGGAACCGGGGAGCTGTTTTTT.

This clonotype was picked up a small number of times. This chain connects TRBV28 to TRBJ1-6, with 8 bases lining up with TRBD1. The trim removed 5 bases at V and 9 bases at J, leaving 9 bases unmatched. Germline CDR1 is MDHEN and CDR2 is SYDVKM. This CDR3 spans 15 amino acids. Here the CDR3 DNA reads TGTGCCAGCAGTGAGGACAGGGCCATTAGTTCACCCCTCCACTTT. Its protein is CASSEDRAISSPLHF.

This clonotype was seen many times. The DNA of the CDR3 is TGCGCCAGCGGTCGCAGCTATAATTCACCCCTCCACTTT. Amino acids: CASGRSYNSPLHF. The J gene is TRBJ1-6, the V gene TRBV5-1; no reliable D call. The ends were cut back, 7 bases at V and 3 bases at J, with 8 bases in the middle. CDR1 and CDR2 (germline): SGHRS, YFSETQ. This CDR3 is 13 amino acids long. Full variable domain (remainder filled in from reference TRBV5-1 and TRBJ1-6): KAGVTQTPRYLIKTRGQQVTLSCSPISGHRSVSWYQQTPGQGLQFLFEYFSETQRNKGNFPGRFSGRQFSNSRSEMNVSTLELGDSALYLCASGRSYNSPLHFGNGTRLTVT.

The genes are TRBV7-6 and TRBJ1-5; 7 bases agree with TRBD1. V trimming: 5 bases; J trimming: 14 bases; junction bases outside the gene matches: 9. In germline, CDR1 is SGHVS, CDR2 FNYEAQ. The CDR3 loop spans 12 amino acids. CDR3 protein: CASSPGDSYEHF. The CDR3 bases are TGTGCCAGCAGCCCCGGGGACAGCTACGAGCATTTT.

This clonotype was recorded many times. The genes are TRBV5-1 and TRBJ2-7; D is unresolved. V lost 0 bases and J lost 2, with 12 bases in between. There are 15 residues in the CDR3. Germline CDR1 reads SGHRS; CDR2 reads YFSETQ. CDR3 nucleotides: TGCGCCAGCAGCTTGGCTCCCTTGAGCCCCTACGAGCAGTACTTC. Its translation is CASSLAPLSPYEQYF. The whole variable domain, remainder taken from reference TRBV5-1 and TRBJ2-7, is KAGVTQTPRYLIKTRGQQVTLSCSPISGHRSVSWYQQTPGQGLQFLFEYFSETQRNKGNFPGRFSGRQFSNSRSEMNVSTLELGDSALYLCASSLAPLSPYEQYFGPGTRLTVT.

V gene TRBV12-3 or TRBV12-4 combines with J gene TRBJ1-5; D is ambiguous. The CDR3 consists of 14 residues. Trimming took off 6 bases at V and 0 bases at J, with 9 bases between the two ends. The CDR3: CASRKAGSNQPQHF. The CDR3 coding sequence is TGTGCCAGCAGAAAAGCCGGTAGCAATCAGCCCCAGCATTTT.

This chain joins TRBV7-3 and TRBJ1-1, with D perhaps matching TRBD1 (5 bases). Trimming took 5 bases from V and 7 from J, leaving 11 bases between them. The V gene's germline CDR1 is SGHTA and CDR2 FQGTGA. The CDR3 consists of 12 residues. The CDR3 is CASSQGPNEAFF. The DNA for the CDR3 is TGTGCCAGCAGCCAGGGACCTAATGAAGCTTTCTTT. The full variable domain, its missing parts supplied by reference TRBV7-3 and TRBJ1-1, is GAGVSQTPSNKVTEKGKYVELRCDPISGHTALYWYRQSLGQGPEFLIYFQGTGAADDSGLPNDRFFAVRPEGSVSTLKIQRTERGDSAVYLCASSQGPNEAFFGQGTRLTVV.

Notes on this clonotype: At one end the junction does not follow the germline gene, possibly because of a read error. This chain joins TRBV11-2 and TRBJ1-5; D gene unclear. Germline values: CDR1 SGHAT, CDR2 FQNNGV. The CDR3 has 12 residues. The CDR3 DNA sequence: TGTGCCACCAGCTTAGTAGGACAGCCCCAGCATTTT. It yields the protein CATSLVGQPQHF.

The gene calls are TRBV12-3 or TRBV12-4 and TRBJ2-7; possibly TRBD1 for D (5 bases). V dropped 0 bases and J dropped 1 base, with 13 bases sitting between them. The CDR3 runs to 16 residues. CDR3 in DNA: TGTGCCAGCAGTTTAGCGTTAGGGGAAGTATCCTACGAGCAGTACTTC. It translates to CASSLALGEVSYEQYF.

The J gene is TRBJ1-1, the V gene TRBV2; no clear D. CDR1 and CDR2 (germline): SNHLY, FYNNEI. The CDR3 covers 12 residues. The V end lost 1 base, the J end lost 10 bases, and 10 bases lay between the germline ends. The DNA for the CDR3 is TGTGCCAGCAGTGAAGGCCGGGAGCGAGCTTTCTTT. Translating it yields CASSEGRERAFF.

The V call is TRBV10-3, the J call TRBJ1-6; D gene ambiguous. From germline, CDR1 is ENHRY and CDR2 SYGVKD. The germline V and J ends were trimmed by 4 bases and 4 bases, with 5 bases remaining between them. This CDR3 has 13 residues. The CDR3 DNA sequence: TGTGCCATCAGTGTAGATTATAATTCACCCCTCCACTTT. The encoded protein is CAISVDYNSPLHF.

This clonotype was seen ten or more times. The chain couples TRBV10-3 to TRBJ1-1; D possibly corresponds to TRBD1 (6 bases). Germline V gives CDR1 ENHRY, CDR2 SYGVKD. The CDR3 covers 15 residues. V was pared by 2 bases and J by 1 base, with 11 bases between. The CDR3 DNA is TGTGCCATCAGTGAGACATCGACAGGGAACACTGAAGCTTTCTTT. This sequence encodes CAISETSTGNTEAFF.

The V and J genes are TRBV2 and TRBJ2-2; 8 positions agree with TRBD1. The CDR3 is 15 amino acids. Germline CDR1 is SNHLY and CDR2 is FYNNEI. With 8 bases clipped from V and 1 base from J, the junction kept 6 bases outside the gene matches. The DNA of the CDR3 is TGTGCCAGCGGGGCCGGGACAGGGAACACCGGGGAGCTGTTTTTT. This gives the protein CASGAGTGNTGELFF.

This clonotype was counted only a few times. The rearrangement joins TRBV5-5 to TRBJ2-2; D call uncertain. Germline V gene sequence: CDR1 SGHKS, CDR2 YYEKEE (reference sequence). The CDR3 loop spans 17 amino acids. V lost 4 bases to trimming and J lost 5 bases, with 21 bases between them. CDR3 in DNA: TGTGCCAGCAGCCCACAACCCGCTGACGTTGGGACCGGGGAGCTGTTTTTT. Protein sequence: CASSPQPADVGTGELFF.

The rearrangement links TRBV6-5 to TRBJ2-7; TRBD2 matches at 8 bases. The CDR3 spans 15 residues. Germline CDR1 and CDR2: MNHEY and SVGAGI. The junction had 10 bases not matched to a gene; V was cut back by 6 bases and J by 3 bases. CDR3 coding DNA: TGTGCCAGCAGCCCTCCTCTAGCGGGTCGCTACGAGCAGTACTTC. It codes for CASSPPLAGRYEQYF.

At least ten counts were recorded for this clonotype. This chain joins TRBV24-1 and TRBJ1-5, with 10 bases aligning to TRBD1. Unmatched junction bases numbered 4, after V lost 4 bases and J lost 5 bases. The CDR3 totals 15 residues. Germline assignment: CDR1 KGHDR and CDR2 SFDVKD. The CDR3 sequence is CATSDTTGGDQPQHF. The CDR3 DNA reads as TGTGCCACCAGTGACACGACAGGGGGCGATCAGCCCCAGCATTTT.

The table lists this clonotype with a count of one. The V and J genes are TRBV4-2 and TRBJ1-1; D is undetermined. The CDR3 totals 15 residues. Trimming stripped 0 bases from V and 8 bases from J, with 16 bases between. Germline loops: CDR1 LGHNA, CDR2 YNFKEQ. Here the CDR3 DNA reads TGTGCCAGCAGCCAAGATCTCCCAGGTCGGAGAGAAGCTTTCTTT. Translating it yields CASSQDLPGRREAFF.

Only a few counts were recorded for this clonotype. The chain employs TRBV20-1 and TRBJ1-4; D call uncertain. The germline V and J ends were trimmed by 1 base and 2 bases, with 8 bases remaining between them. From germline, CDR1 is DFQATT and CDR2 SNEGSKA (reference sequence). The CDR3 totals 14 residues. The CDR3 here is CSARAGSTNEKLFF. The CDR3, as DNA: TGCAGTGCTAGAGCGGGATCGACTAATGAAAAACTGTTTTTT.

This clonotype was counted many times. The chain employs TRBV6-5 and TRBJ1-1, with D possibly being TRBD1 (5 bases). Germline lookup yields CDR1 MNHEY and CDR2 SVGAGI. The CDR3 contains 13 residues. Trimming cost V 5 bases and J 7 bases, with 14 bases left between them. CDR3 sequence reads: CASSRGREGEAFF. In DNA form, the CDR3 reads TGTGCCAGCAGTAGAGGCAGGGAGGGTGAAGCTTTCTTT.

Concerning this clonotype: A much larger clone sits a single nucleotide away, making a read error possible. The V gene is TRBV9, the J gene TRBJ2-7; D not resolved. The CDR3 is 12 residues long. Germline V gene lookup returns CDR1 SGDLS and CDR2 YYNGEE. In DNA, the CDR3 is TGTGCCAGCAGCGCCGGCGAGTACGAGCATTACTTC. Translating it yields CASSAGEYEHYF.

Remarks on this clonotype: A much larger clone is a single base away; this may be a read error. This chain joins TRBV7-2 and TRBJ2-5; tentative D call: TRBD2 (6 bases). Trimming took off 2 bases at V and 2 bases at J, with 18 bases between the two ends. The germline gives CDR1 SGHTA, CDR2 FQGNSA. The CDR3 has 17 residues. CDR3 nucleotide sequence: TGTGCCAGCAGCTTATTACGGGGGAGGAGCGATCAAGAGACCCAGTACTTC. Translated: CASSLLRGRSDQETQYF.